Listed below are T cell receptor beta chains from one sample, sequenced in a study of T cells after yellow fever vaccination. MiXCR, run by TCRdb on the 5' RACE reads, gives a single entry per CDR3 protein. The data show some 250,000 distinct CDR3 sequences, with 3.6% seen just once and over 15% held by the top ten. Specimen: PBMCs, collected 15 days after the yellow fever booster vaccination. The source of these receptors is a man aged 18 to 30 who received the YFV17D yellow fever vaccine. The CDR3 runs from the conserved cysteine through the conserved F or W. Fields, in order: V gene, CDR3 length, D gene, clone size, J gene, CDR3 protein, CDR3 DNA. The D gene is left open where the match is weak. The size entry is marked missing in some rows and otherwise reads once, few, many or a size class.

TRBV5-1,15,TRBD1,many,TRBJ2-7,CASSLGTGDPYEQYF,TGCGCCAGCAGCTTGGGGACAGGGGACCCCTACGAGCAGTACTTC
TRBV7-2,15,.,many,TRBJ2-4,CASSPLPRGKNIQYF,TGTGCCAGCAGCCCCCTCCCTCGGGGGAAAAACATTCAGTACTTC
TRBV29-1,13,.,many,TRBJ2-3,CSVLVQGPDTQYF,TGCAGCGTTCTCGTACAGGGCCCAGATACGCAGTATTTT
TRBV12-3/TRBV12-4,15,TRBD1,many,TRBJ1-2,CASSHQGAANYGYTF,TGTGCCAGCAGCCACCAGGGGGCTGCCAACTATGGCTACACCTTC
TRBV5-1,13,.,many,TRBJ1-4,CASSSPGSEKLFF,TGCGCCAGCAGTAGTCCGGGGAGTGAAAAACTGTTTTTT
TRBV2,15,.,few,TRBJ2-2,CASSETGANTGELFF,TGTGCCAGCAGTGAGACGGGAGCGAACACCGGGGAGCTGTTTTTT
TRBV30,14,.,many,TRBJ1-2,CAWRRGPSNYGYTF,TGTGCCTGGAGGCGAGGACCATCGAACTATGGCTACACCTTC
TRBV7-2,14,TRBD1,many,TRBJ1-2,CASSPRQGNYGYTF,TGTGCCAGCAGCCCACGACAGGGCAACTATGGCTACACCTTC
TRBV30,13,.,.,TRBJ1-6,CAWSPGFNSPLHF,TGTGCCTGGAGTCCGGGGTTTAATTCACCCCTCCACTTT
TRBV7-2,14,.,many,TRBJ2-2,CASSLAPLDGELFF,TGTGCCAGCAGCTTAGCCCCACTAGACGGGGAGCTGTTTTTT
TRBV27,14,.,many,TRBJ1-5,CASSSDRDNQPQHF,TGTGCCAGCAGTTCGGACAGAGACAATCAGCCCCAGCATTTT
TRBV20-1,17,TRBD1,many,TRBJ2-3,CSARGAEGDRYSDTQYF,TGCAGTGCTAGGGGGGCTGAAGGGGACAGATATTCAGATACGCAGTATTTT
TRBV27,12,.,many,TRBJ2-1,CASSFIGSEQFF,TGTGCCAGCAGTTTTATAGGGAGCGAGCAGTTCTTC